These 10 T cell receptor beta chains were all obtained from the same sample, sequenced in a study of T cells in Graves' hyperthyroidism and ophthalmopathy. Amplification targeted TCR beta CDR3 regions from RNA transcripts. TCR CDR3 regions were first amplified by RT-PCR with HTBI primers. TCRdb recomputed calls from the multiplex PCR reads with MiXCR, one row per CDR3 protein. This sample has roughly 800,000 distinct CDR3 sequences, with roughly 40% found just once. Sequenced input: blood. The receptor set was obtained from a man aged 18-30 years with Graves' hyperthyroidism.

The rearrangement joins TRBV25-1 to TRBJ1-6; 11 bases map to TRBD1. CDR3 length equals 19 residues. V was pared by 6 bases and J by 7 bases, with 17 bases of the junction left unmatched. Germline V gene lookup returns CDR1 MGHDK and CDR2 SYGVNS. CDR3 sequence: CASSQDPSWGTGGNSPLHF. Written as DNA, the CDR3 is TGTGCCAGCAGCCAAGATCCGTCCTGGGGGACAGGGGGGAATTCACCCCTCCACTTT. Full variable domain (rest looked up from reference TRBV25-1 and TRBJ1-6): EADIYQTPRYLVIGTGKKITLECSQTMGHDKMYWYQQDPGMELHLIHYSYGVNSTEKGDLSSESTVSRIRTEHFPLTLESARPSHTSQYLCASSQDPSWGTGGNSPLHFGNGTRLTVT.

At least ten counts were recorded for this clonotype. In DNA, the CDR3 is TGTGCCAGCAGGAGAGTAGTGGGCTACACCTTC. This sequence encodes CASRRVVGYTF. This chain uses TRBV2 with TRBJ1-2, with D hard to call. The CDR3 extends over 11 amino acids. The germline V gene encodes CDR1 SNHLY and CDR2 FYNNEI. V lost 6 bases, J lost 8 bases, and 10 bases lay in between.

This clonotype occurred many times. V and J are TRBV29-1 and TRBJ1-1; 9 bases line up with TRBD1. The germline gives CDR1 SQVTM, CDR2 ANQGSEA. The CDR3 has 13 amino acids. V dropped 6 bases and J dropped 4; count of bases not matched to a gene: 6. CDR3 in DNA: TGCAGCGTGCCCAAGACAGGGGGCACTGAAGCTTTCTTT. Translating it yields CSVPKTGGTEAFF.

This clonotype has a handful of counts. The V gene is TRBV7-9, the J gene TRBJ2-7; tentatively, D is TRBD2 (6 bases). The CDR3 has 14 amino acids. Germline V gene data show CDR1 as SEHNR and CDR2 as FQNEAQ (reference sequence). V was clipped by 1 base and J by 6 bases, with 13 bases between them. This CDR3 reads CASSLGTTPVEQYF. For the CDR3, the DNA is TGTGCCAGCAGCTTAGGGACTACCCCAGTCGAGCAGTACTTC.

With regard to this clonotype: A much larger clone lies one base from this, so it may be a read error. This chain joins TRBV29-1 and TRBJ1-1; D is ambiguous. The CDR3 consists of 12 residues. The germline V and J ends were trimmed by 6 bases and 7 bases, with 15 bases remaining between them. The germline gives CDR1 SQVTM, CDR2 ANQGSEA. CDR3 coding DNA: TGCAGCGTCCCCGAGGGTATTCATGAAGCTTTCTTT. Residues: CSVPEGIHEAFF.

This chain links TRBV7-3 with TRBJ2-5; a possible D gene is TRBD2 (6 bases). Germline lookup yields CDR1 SGHTA and CDR2 FQGTGA. The ends were cut back, 6 bases at V and 5 bases at J, with 19 bases in the middle. The CDR3 is 15 residues long. CDR3 in amino acids: CASSARQSLAETQYF. CDR3 DNA: TGTGCCAGCAGTGCTAGACAGTCCCTAGCGGAGACCCAGTACTTC.

As to this clonotype: No conserved phenylalanine or tryptophan is present at the end of the CDR3, so a read error is the likely explanation. Because the CDR3's place on the DNA is in doubt, the DNA is left out and the CDR3 is given as listed by TCRdb. The chain uses TRBV7-2 and TRBJ2-7; TRBD1, the D gene given by the table, was not confirmed from the DNA. Counting both end residues, the CDR3 totals 12 amino acids. The germline CDR1 and CDR2 sequences are SGHTA and FQGNSA. CDR3: CASSLAPPAGYS.

In the case of this clonotype: A read error may account for a junction end that differs from germline. The gene calls are TRBV7-2 and TRBJ1-1; possibly TRBD1 for D (5 bases). The CDR3 has 14 amino acids. Germline-derived CDR1 and CDR2 are SGHTA and FQGNSA. CDR3 sequence reads: CVSSSDSWNTEAFF. The CDR3 nucleotides are TGTGTCAGCAGCAGTGACAGTTGGAACACTGAAGCTTTCTTT.

V is TRBV7-6 and J is TRBJ2-5; 7 nucleotides line up with TRBD2. CDR3 length: 15 amino acids. V lost 0 bases and J lost 4; bases outside the gene matches: 5. Per the germline V gene, CDR1 is SGHVS and CDR2 is FNYEAQ. The CDR3 DNA sequence: TGTGCCAGCAGCTTAGCGGGGGGGATGTCAGAGACCCAGTACTTC. It yields the protein CASSLAGGMSETQYF. The whole variable domain, filled in from reference TRBV7-6 and TRBJ2-5, reads GAGVSQSPRYKVTKRGQDVALRCDPISGHVSLYWYRQALGQGPEFLTYFNYEAQQDKSGLPNDRFSAERPEGSISTLTIQRTEQRDSAMYRCASSLAGGMSETQYFGPGTRLLVL.

This clonotype was detected ten times or more. This rearrangement joins TRBV2 to TRBJ2-5; D assignment may be TRBD1 or TRBD2 (7 bases each). CDR1 and CDR2 (germline): SNHLY, FYNNEI. The ends were cut back, 8 bases at V and 2 bases at J, with 15 bases in the middle. The CDR3 covers 14 residues. CDR3 sequence: CASRRQGGQETQYF. CDR3 bases: TGTGCCAGCCGACGACAGGGAGGGCAAGAGACCCAGTACTTC. Complete variable domain (other parts from reference TRBV2 and TRBJ2-5): EPEVTQTPSHQVTQMGQEVILRCVPISNHLYFYWYRQILGQKVEFLVSFYNNEISEKSEIFDDQFSVERPDGSNFTLKIRSTKLEDSAMYFCASRRQGGQETQYFGPGTRLLVL.